Below, 29 T cell receptor beta chains from the same sample are listed, as sequenced in a study of cytomegalovirus exposure and HLA in healthy donors (dated by TCRdb to the late 2010s). Receptor libraries were prepared by the immunoSEQ multiplex PCR assay. For the multiplex PCR, a mixture combining 60 forward primers for TCR Vbeta segments and 13 reverse primers for TCR Jbeta segments was used. TCRdb provides this immuneACCESS table in a form limited to in-frame rearrangements. Some clones are lacking; in checked studies, under half of them reflect an unresolved V gene, and why the rest are absent is not known. For this sample the table gives roughly 130,000 clones, of which roughly 80% were detected only once. The top ten constitute 2.1% of the sample. Sequencing was carried out using PBMCs. Receptors were obtained from a young man in good health and CMV-seronegative.

Concerning this clone itself: Additional DNA sequences in this sample encode the identical CDR3. The V call is TRBV9, the J call TRBJ1-4; TRBD1 is a possible D gene (6 bases). V shed 0 bases and J shed 3 bases, with 9 bases lying between them. In germline, CDR1 is SGDLS, CDR2 YYNGEE. This CDR3 contains 15 residues. DNA of the CDR3: TGTGCCAGCAGCGTAGGAGCAGGGGCTAATGAAAAACTGTTTTTT. It codes for CASSVGAGANEKLFF.

The V call is TRBV30, the J call TRBJ2-5; D might be TRBD2 (5 bases). TRBJ2-7 matches the DNA end more closely, so the J call is doubtful. The CDR3 is made up of 13 amino acids. Germline CDR1 reads GTSNPN; CDR2 reads SVGIG (reference sequence). The CDR3 loop reads CAWSATSGYEQYF. DNA of the CDR3: TGTGCCTGGAGTGCTACTAGTGGGTACGAGCAGTACTTC.

The chain is built from TRBV27 and TRBJ2-1; D is ambiguous. V gave up 8 bases and J gave up 4 bases, with 6 bases separating them. CDR3 size: 11 residues. The germline gives CDR1 MNHEY, CDR2 SMNVEV (reference sequence). The CDR3 nucleotides read TGTGCCAGCCGAACTTACAATGAGCAGTTCTTC. It yields the protein CASRTYNEQFF.

This clone was seen only a few times. J is TRBJ2-7 and V is TRBV4-1; 8 nucleotides align to TRBD1. The germline V gene has CDR1 MGHRA and CDR2 YSYEKL. J lost 4 bases, V lost 3 bases, and 8 bases had no gene match. The CDR3 is 15 residues long. The CDR3 sequence is CASSHVDRGLYEQYF. CDR3 in DNA: TGCGCCAGCAGCCATGTCGACAGGGGTCTGTACGAGCAGTACTTC.

This chain links TRBV28 with TRBJ2-5; a weak D match, TRBD1 (8 bases). Germline values: CDR1 MDHEN, CDR2 SYDVKM. There are 14 residues in the CDR3. V lost 5 bases to trimming and J lost 1 base, with 11 bases between them. CDR3 loop: CASSTGGAQETQYF. The CDR3 DNA is TGTGCCAGCAGTACAGGGGGGGCCCAAGAGACCCAGTACTTC.

Only a few counts were recorded for this clone. The chain uses TRBV19 and TRBJ2-1; possible D gene TRBD1, 5 bases. V gave up 3 bases and J gave up 3 bases, with 15 bases separating them. This CDR3 region has 16 residues. CDR1 and CDR2 (germline): LNHDA, SQIVND (reference sequence). CDR3 bases: TGTGCCAGTAGTATTCCCGGCAGGGCGTACTACAATGAGCAGTTCTTC. This codes for CASSIPGRAYYNEQFF.

The chain uses TRBV30 and TRBJ2-7; 7 nucleotides agree with TRBD1. The V segment lost 2 bases and the J segment 0 bases; nucleotides outside the gene matches: 7. This CDR3 region has 15 residues. Germline lookup yields CDR1 GTSNPN and CDR2 SVGIG (reference sequence). CDR3 loop: CAWSLDRASSYEQYF. As DNA, the CDR3 is TGTGCCTGGAGTCTAGACAGGGCGAGCTCCTACGAGCAGTACTTC. The full variable domain, its missing parts supplied by reference TRBV30 and TRBJ2-7, is SQTIHQWPATLVQPVGSPLSLECTVEGTSNPNLYWYRQAAGRGLQLLFYSVGIGQISSEVPQNLSASRPQDRQFILSSKKLLLSDSGFYLCAWSLDRASSYEQYFGPGTRLTVT.

V and J are TRBV7-8 and TRBJ2-2, with D possibly being TRBD2 (5 bases). The V and J ends lost 1 base and 6 bases respectively, with 12 bases between them. This CDR3 spans 15 amino acids. Per the germline V gene, CDR1 is SGHVS and CDR2 is FQNEAQ. The CDR3 reads CASSLERVRAGELFF. The CDR3 DNA reads as TGTGCCAGCAGCTTAGAACGGGTGAGGGCCGGGGAGCTGTTTTTT.

This clone was counted between two and nine times. The chain links TRBV9 to TRBJ2-5; 8 bases fit TRBD2. The junction had 6 bases not matched to a gene; V was cut back by 3 bases and J by 2 bases. CDR1 is SGDLS, CDR2 YYNGEE, per germline. The CDR3 consists of 15 residues. Here the CDR3 reads CASSAGGGGQETQYF. CDR3 sequence (DNA): TGTGCCAGCAGCGCCGGGGGGGGAGGACAAGAGACCCAGTACTTC.

This clone has only a few counts. The chain uses TRBV29-1 and TRBJ2-5, with 11 bases fitting TRBD2. CDR3 length: 16 residues. The germline V gene has CDR1 SQVTM and CDR2 ANQGSEA. V was pared by 1 base and J by 1 base, with 5 bases of the junction left unmatched. This chain's CDR3 is CSVEGLAGGPQETQYF. In DNA form, the CDR3 reads TGCAGCGTTGAAGGCCTAGCGGGGGGACCCCAAGAGACCCAGTACTTC.

This clone was found a few times. The chain combines TRBV9 with TRBJ1-2; possibly TRBD1 for D (5 bases). Germline CDR1 reads SGDLS; CDR2 reads YYNGEE. The germline V and J ends were trimmed by 4 bases and 1 base, with 14 bases remaining between them. This CDR3 is built from 15 residues. The CDR3 here is CASSPSEGLNYGYTF. Here the CDR3 DNA reads TGTGCCAGCAGCCCGTCGGAGGGACTTAACTATGGCTACACCTTC.

As for this clone: The sample has other DNA sequences that encode this CDR3 too. The chain links TRBV7-9 to TRBJ2-7; D uncertain. Trimming shortened V by 1 base and J by 4 bases, and 5 bases separated the two germline ends. Germline CDR1 and CDR2: SEHNR and FQNEAQ (reference sequence). The CDR3 loop spans 12 amino acids. The CDR3 nucleotides are TGTGCCAGCAGCTTAGGTGTATACGAGCAGTACTTC. It yields the protein CASSLGVYEQYF.

Concerning this clone itself: At one of its ends the junction is not consistent with the germline gene, which may arise from a read error. The sample contains more than one DNA sequence encoding this CDR3. V gene TRBV5-4 combines with J gene TRBJ1-1; 9 bases match TRBD1. CDR1 is SGHNT and CDR2 is YYREEE in the germline V gene (reference sequence). The CDR3 covers 14 residues. This CDR3 reads CASSRQGVNTEAFF. DNA for the CDR3: TGTGCCAGCAGCAGACAGGGGGTGAACACTGAGGCTTTCTTT.

This clone was seen only a few times. The CDR3 nucleotides read TGCGCCAGCAGCACGGGGGGGGCGGGCGGGGAGCTGTTTTTT. Translated: CASSTGGAGGELFF. The V gene is TRBV4-3, the J gene TRBJ2-2; 8 positions agree with TRBD2. J lost 7 bases, V lost 5 bases, and 6 bases had no gene match. From germline, CDR1 is LGHNA and CDR2 YSLEER. The CDR3 contains 14 residues.

The chain links TRBV6-5 to TRBJ2-1; 13 nucleotides agree with TRBD2. CDR3 length equals 14 residues. Looked up from germline, CDR1 is MNHEY and CDR2 is SVGAGI. Trimming removed 8 bases from V and 7 bases from J; junction bases left unmatched: 5. Here the CDR3 DNA reads TGTGCCAGCGATACTAGCGGGGGGGCGAATGAGCAGTTCTTC. It translates to CASDTSGGANEQFF.

This clone appeared a single time. Distinct nucleotide sequences in the sample also encode this CDR3. This chain joins TRBV18 and TRBJ2-5; 9 positions agree with TRBD1. With V trimmed by 3 bases and J by 2 bases, 1 base remained unmatched. The CDR3 is made up of 14 amino acids. Germline CDR1 and CDR2: KGHSH and LQKENI. CDR3 amino acids: CASSPGTGQETQYF. CDR3 in DNA: TGTGCCAGCTCACCCGGGACAGGGCAAGAGACCCAGTACTTC.

This chain uses TRBV6-1 with TRBJ2-7; weak D call: TRBD1 (5 bases). V lost 8 bases and J lost 1, with 15 bases in between. The CDR3 has 14 amino acids. In germline, CDR1 is MNHNS, CDR2 SASEGT. CDR3 loop: CASETGPISYEQYF. In nucleotides, the CDR3 is TGTGCCAGCGAAACAGGCCCGATTTCCTACGAGCAGTACTTC.

J is TRBJ2-7 and V is TRBV19; TRBD1 agrees at 9 bases. V lost 10 bases, J lost 6 bases, and 7 bases stayed unmatched. The CDR3 sequence is 12 residues long. Germline loops: CDR1 LNHDA, CDR2 SQIVND (reference sequence). The CDR3 spells CAITDRGGEQYF. CDR3 coding DNA: TGTGCCATTACTGACAGGGGGGGCGAGCAGTACTTC. The full variable domain, its missing parts supplied by reference TRBV19 and TRBJ2-7, is DGGITQSPKYLFRKEGQNVTLSCEQNLNHDAMYWYRQDPGQGLRLIYYSQIVNDFQKGDIAEGYSVSREKKESFPLTVTSAQKNPTAFYLCAITDRGGEQYFGPGTRLTVT.

The V gene is TRBV7-2, the J gene TRBJ2-5; D may be TRBD1 (6 bases). Germline V gene lookup returns CDR1 SGHTA and CDR2 FQGNSA. V lost 2 bases and J 2 bases, leaving 15 bases between the germline ends. The CDR3 is 16 residues long. CDR3 DNA: TGTGCCAGCAGCTTAAGGTCACAGGGCCAACAAGAGACCCAGTACTTC. The encoded protein is CASSLRSQGQQETQYF.

In DNA form, the CDR3 reads TGTGCCAGCAGTGTTACAGGGGATAATTCACCCCTCCACTTT. Protein product: CASSVTGDNSPLHF. This sequence joins TRBV6-5 and TRBJ1-6; 7 bases are shared with TRBD1. V trimming: 5 bases; J trimming: 5 bases; junction bases outside the gene matches: 3. Per the germline V gene, CDR1 is MNHEY and CDR2 is SVGAGI. This CDR3 is built from 14 residues.

As concerns this clone: At one boundary the junction diverges from the germline segment, which might be a read error. The chain combines TRBV5-1 with TRBJ2-4; 7 bases line up with TRBD1. Germline V gene sequence: CDR1 SGHRS, CDR2 YFSETQ. This CDR3 has 16 amino acids. The CDR3 reads CASSLDRAFSENSQYF. The CDR3 bases are TGCGCCAGCAGCCTCGACAGGGCCTTTTCGGAAAACAGTCAGTACTTC.

V usage is TRBV14 and J usage is TRBJ2-1, with 9 bases matching TRBD1. V lost 10 bases to trimming and J lost 4 bases; unmatched junction nucleotides: 11. This CDR3 has 15 amino acids. Germline-derived CDR1 and CDR2 are SGHDN and FVKESK. CDR3 bases: TGTGCCACCACCTCCGGGACAGGGAGATACAATGAGCAGTTCTTC. Its translation is CATTSGTGRYNEQFF.

V gene TRBV5-4 combines with J gene TRBJ1-1, with 9 bases identical to TRBD1. Germline CDR1 SGHNT, CDR2 YYREEE (reference sequence). This CDR3 has 17 residues. V was clipped by 7 bases and J by 2 bases; unmatched bases: 15. Here the CDR3 reads CASFPGWGQGANTEAFF. CDR3 bases: TGTGCCAGCTTTCCGGGGTGGGGACAGGGAGCAAACACTGAAGCTTTCTTT.

In this sample, this clone turned up a few times. This sequence joins TRBV7-2 and TRBJ2-7, with TRBD1 matching over 7 bases. The CDR3 is 14 residues long. V lost 4 bases, J lost 6 bases, and 9 bases stayed unmatched. Germline V lookup: CDR1 SGHTA, CDR2 FQGNSA. CDR3 region: CASSSLGQAREQYF. The CDR3 region has the DNA TGTGCCAGCAGCTCCCTAGGACAGGCGCGCGAGCAGTACTTC.

V gene TRBV28 combines with J gene TRBJ2-7, with D possibly matching TRBD2 (5 bases). Trimming took 4 bases from V and 7 from J, leaving 5 bases between them. CDR3 size: 10 residues. Per germline, CDR1 MDHEN and CDR2 SYDVKM. The CDR3 region has the DNA TGTGCCAGCAGTTCGGGAGAGCAGTACTTC. Translating gives CASSSGEQYF.

This sequence joins TRBV28 and TRBJ2-1; TRBD2 matches 12 bases. Per the germline V gene, CDR1 is MDHEN and CDR2 is SYDVKM. The CDR3 is made up of 20 amino acids. Germline trimming cut 6 bases from V and 8 bases from J; bases unmatched to any gene: 23. In DNA form, the CDR3 reads TGTGCCAGCAGACCCTCCCCCCGGTTTGCCCTAGCGGGGGGGCCGGATGAGCAGTTCTTC. It is translated as CASRPSPRFALAGGPDEQFF.

The genes are TRBV28 and TRBJ1-2; D call uncertain. V lost 6 bases and J lost 8, with 22 bases in between. The CDR3 spans 15 residues. Looked up from germline, CDR1 is MDHEN and CDR2 is SYDVKM. In nucleotides, the CDR3 is TGTGCCAGCAGCCATAATCTCCTAGGAGCGGGAGGCTACACCTTC. Translating gives CASSHNLLGAGGYTF.

The count of this clone is one. This rearrangement joins TRBV15 to TRBJ2-7; D remains ambiguous. The germline V gene encodes CDR1 LNHNV and CDR2 YYDKDF (reference sequence). CDR3 size: 15 residues. V shed 0 bases and J shed 2 bases, with 11 bases lying between them. CDR3 in DNA: TGTGCCACCAGCAGAGATCCCCAGGTTCCCTACGAGCAGTACTTC. Translated, it gives CATSRDPQVPYEQYF. Full variable domain (outside the CDR3, taken from reference TRBV15 and TRBJ2-7): DAMVIQNPRYQVTQFGKPVTLSCSQTLNHNVMYWYQQKSSQAPKLLFHYYDKDFNNEADTPDNFQSRRPNTSFCFLDIRSPGLGDTAMYLCATSRDPQVPYEQYFGPGTRLTVT.

The rearrangement uses TRBV27 and TRBJ1-2; the D is unclear. The germline V gene has CDR1 MNHEY and CDR2 SMNVEV (reference sequence). V was pared by 7 bases and J by 6 bases, with 15 bases between. The CDR3 totals 13 residues. CDR3 DNA sequence: TGTGCCAGCATGAAGACTCCGGTGGATGGCTACACCTTC. Translating it yields CASMKTPVDGYTF.